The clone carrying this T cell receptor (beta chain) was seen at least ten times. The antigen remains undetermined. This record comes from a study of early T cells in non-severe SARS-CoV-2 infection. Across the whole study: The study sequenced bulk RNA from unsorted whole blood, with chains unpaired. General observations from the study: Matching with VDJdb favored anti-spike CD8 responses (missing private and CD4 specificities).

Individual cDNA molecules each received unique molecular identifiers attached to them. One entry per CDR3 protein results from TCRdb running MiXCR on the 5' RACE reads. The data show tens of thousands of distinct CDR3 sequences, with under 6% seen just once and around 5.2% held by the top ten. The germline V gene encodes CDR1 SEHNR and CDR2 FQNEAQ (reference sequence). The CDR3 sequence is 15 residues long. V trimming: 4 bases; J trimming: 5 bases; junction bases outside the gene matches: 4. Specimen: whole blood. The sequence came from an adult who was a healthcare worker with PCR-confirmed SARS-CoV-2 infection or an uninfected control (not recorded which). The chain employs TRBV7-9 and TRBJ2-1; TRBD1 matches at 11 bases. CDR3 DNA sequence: TGTGCCAGCAGCTCGGGACAGGGGGACCACAATGAGCAGTTCTTC. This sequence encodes CASSSGQGDHNEQFF. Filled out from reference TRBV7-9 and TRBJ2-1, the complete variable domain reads DTGVSQNPRHKITKRGQNVTFRCDPISEHNRLYWYRQTLGQGPEFLTYFQNEAQLEKSRLLSDRFSAERPKGSFSTLEIQRTEQGDSAMYLCASSSGQGDHNEQFFGPGTRLTVL.